The entry below gives a single T cell receptor (beta chain) sequence along with its context. The data were obtained in a study of blood T cell repertoires in COVID-19. TCRdb's copy holds only in-frame clones and misses some; the assay was immunoSEQ multiplex PCR. In the table there are 90,000 to 130,000 clones, 86% of which are singletons. The CDR3 loop spans 14 amino acids. CDR1 and CDR2 from the germline V gene are MGHRA and YSYEKL. Deletions cut 0 bases from V and 2 bases from J, with 7 bases between. Sequences were obtained from peripheral blood. This TCR derives from a man in his forties with acute or convalescent COVID-19. The V and J genes are TRBV4-1 and TRBJ1-2; D gene ambiguous. CDR3 bases: TGCGCCAGCAGCCAAGATCCCAGGAACTATGGCTACACCTTC. It codes for CASSQDPRNYGYTF.